These 21 T cell receptor beta chains were all obtained from the same sample, sequenced in a study of PD-L1 blockade in urothelial cancer. This sample's time point: pretreatment peripheral blood. Here immunoSEQ multiplex PCR was the method, and the copy in TCRdb shows in-frame clones only, minus some. The table has about 56,000 clones, over 75% seen once; the top ten hold about 15%. The source was PBMCs, collected around atezolizumab (anti-PD-L1) treatment. The origin of the receptors is a man aged 65-85 years with urothelial cancer.

V and J are TRBV6-1 and TRBJ2-7; 7 nucleotides align to TRBD1. CDR1 and CDR2 from the germline V gene are MNHNS and SASEGT. V gave up 1 base and J gave up 0 bases; unmatched junction bases: 3. The CDR3 sequence is 15 residues long. The CDR3 reads CASSEEQGSSYEQYF. For the CDR3, the DNA is TGTGCCAGCAGTGAAGAACAGGGGAGCTCCTACGAGCAGTACTTC.

CDR3 DNA sequence: TGTGCCAGCAGCTCCCCGACAGGGGGCAATTTTGATGGCTACACCTTC. It specifies CASSSPTGGNFDGYTF. The chain combines TRBV7-9 with TRBJ1-2; 10 bases align to TRBD1. Germline loops: CDR1 SEHNR, CDR2 FQNEAQ (reference sequence). Trimming cost V 4 bases and J 6 bases; bases outside gene matches: 11. The CDR3 totals 16 residues.

This clone was counted a few times. This sequence joins TRBV7-8 and TRBJ1-2, with D possibly matching TRBD1 (5 bases). CDR3 length: 14 amino acids. From germline, CDR1 is SGHVS and CDR2 FQNEAQ. Trimming pared 1 base from V and 4 bases from J, leaving 10 bases between. The CDR3 DNA sequence: TGTGCCAGCAGCTTAGAGGGGCATTCCTATGGCTACACCTTC. Translating it yields CASSLEGHSYGYTF.

This chain connects TRBV10-3 to TRBJ1-5, with D maybe TRBD1 (6 bases). Trimming stripped 2 bases from V and 4 bases from J, with 12 bases between. CDR3 length: 15 amino acids. Germline lookup yields CDR1 ENHRY and CDR2 SYGVKD. The CDR3 protein is CAISEDGQTNQPQHF. The DNA of the CDR3 is TGTGCCATCAGTGAGGATGGACAGACAAATCAGCCCCAGCATTTT.

The V gene is TRBV4-2, the J gene TRBJ2-3, with 10 bases that match TRBD1. Germline V gene lookup returns CDR1 LGHNA and CDR2 YNFKEQ. The V and J ends lost 3 bases and 4 bases, in that order; junction bases with no gene match: 7. This CDR3 has 16 amino acids. CDR3 coding DNA: TGTGCCAGCAGCCACAACCGGGACAGGGGAGCAGATACGCAGTATTTT. This encodes CASSHNRDRGADTQYF.

The V and J genes are TRBV6-1 and TRBJ1-5; a possible D gene is TRBD1 (5 bases). Germline CDR1 reads MNHNS; CDR2 reads SASEGT. V was clipped by 4 bases and J by 5 bases, with 15 bases between them. The CDR3 contains 15 residues. The CDR3 sequence is CASSVGRAKDQPQHF. CDR3 bases: TGTGCCAGCAGTGTAGGCAGGGCCAAGGATCAGCCCCAGCATTTT.

The gene calls are TRBV18 and TRBJ1-5, with 8 bases identical to TRBD1. J lost 4 bases, V lost 4 bases, and 0 bases had no gene match. There are 13 residues in the CDR3. Germline values: CDR1 KGHSH, CDR2 LQKENI. The CDR3, as DNA: TGTGCCAGCTCACGGGACAGGAATCAGCCCCAGCATTTT. Amino acids: CASSRDRNQPQHF.

This clone is a singleton in its sample. V is TRBV27 and J is TRBJ1-1; D possibly corresponds to TRBD1 (5 bases). Trimming removed 3 bases at V and 4 bases at J, with 9 bases between. The CDR3 has 13 amino acids. The germline CDR1 and CDR2 sequences are MNHEY and SMNVEV (reference sequence). CDR3 protein: CASSFQGPTEAFF. The CDR3 DNA reads TGTGCCAGCAGTTTTCAGGGCCCCACTGAAGCTTTCTTT.

The genes are TRBV28 and TRBJ2-7; 7 bases fit TRBD1. Germline lookup yields CDR1 MDHEN and CDR2 SYDVKM. V lost 8 bases, J lost 3 bases, and 13 bases stayed unmatched. CDR3 length: 15 amino acids. CDR3 in amino acids: CASQGGSLLIYEQYF. In nucleotides, the CDR3 is TGTGCCAGCCAAGGGGGCTCGCTCCTGATCTACGAGCAGTACTTC.

The rearrangement links TRBV6-6 to TRBJ1-3, with TRBD1 as a possible D gene (5 bases). V lost 2 bases to trimming and J lost 4 bases, with 15 bases between them. Germline CDR1 reads MNHNY; CDR2 reads SVGAGI (reference sequence). The CDR3 runs 16 residues. In DNA form, the CDR3 reads TGTGCCAGCAGTTACCCACAGGAGCCCCAGGGAAACACCATATATTTT. Its protein product is CASSYPQEPQGNTIYF.

This clone showed up just once. CDR3 loop: CASTFPGTRGYEQYF. The CDR3 DNA follows: TGTGCCAGCACTTTCCCCGGGACTAGAGGGTACGAGCAGTACTTC. The chain employs TRBV28 and TRBJ2-7, with 8 positions matching TRBD2. The CDR3 sequence is 15 residues long. Per germline, CDR1 MDHEN and CDR2 SYDVKM. Losses at the gene ends were 7 bases for V and 4 bases for J; bases not matched to a gene: 12.

The chain recombines TRBV5-6 with TRBJ1-2, with D perhaps matching TRBD1 (6 bases). From germline, CDR1 is SGHDT and CDR2 YYEEEE. Trimming took off 4 bases at V and 2 bases at J, with 12 bases between the two ends. This CDR3 is 14 amino acids long. The DNA of the CDR3 is TGTGCCAGCAGCCCAGGACAGTCAAACTATGGCTACACCTTC. Encoded protein: CASSPGQSNYGYTF.

The CDR3 region is CASSPTPGHPYEQYF. CDR3 nucleotides: TGTGCCAGCAGCCCAACTCCTGGGCATCCCTACGAGCAGTACTTC. The chain carries TRBV6-5 and TRBJ2-7; D is undetermined. Germline lookup yields CDR1 MNHEY and CDR2 SVGAGI. This CDR3 contains 15 residues. Trimming cost V 6 bases and J 2 bases, with 17 bases left between them.

The J gene is TRBJ1-4, the V gene TRBV29-1, with D tentatively TRBD1 (5 bases). Germline V gene lookup returns CDR1 SQVTM and CDR2 ANQGSEA. The length of the CDR3 is 16 residues. V dropped 3 bases and J dropped 3 bases, with 17 bases sitting between them. The CDR3 nucleotides are TGCAGCGTTGAGAGGTTGGGGCCAGGGCCTAATGAAAAACTGTTTTTT. Protein sequence: CSVERLGPGPNEKLFF.

The chain is built from TRBV9 and TRBJ1-1, with TRBD1 as a possible D gene (5 bases). Germline V gene data show CDR1 as SGDLS and CDR2 as YYNGEE. V gave up 0 bases and J gave up 3 bases, with 9 bases separating them. The CDR3 is 14 residues long. Here the CDR3 DNA reads TGTGCCAGCAGCGTAGTGGGGGGGTACACTGAAGCTTTCTTT. Amino acids: CASSVVGGYTEAFF.

The chain employs TRBV2 and TRBJ2-7; possibly TRBD1 for D (6 bases). Germline V CDR1 and CDR2: SNHLY, FYNNEI. The CDR3 is 12 residues long. The V gene lost 5 bases and the J gene lost 9 bases, with 14 bases spanning the gap. The CDR3 coding sequence is TGTGCCAGCAGTACCGACAGGTTGGGGCAGTACTTC. It is translated as CASSTDRLGQYF.

The genes are TRBV19 and TRBJ1-3, with 8 bases identical to TRBD1. CDR3 length: 18 residues. Germline values: CDR1 LNHDA, CDR2 SQIVND (reference sequence). V lost 4 bases and J lost 1; bases outside the gene matches: 12. CDR3 amino acids: CASSTTRTGQSSGNTIYF. The DNA of the CDR3 is TGTGCCAGTAGTACCACCCGGACAGGGCAATCGTCTGGAAACACCATATATTTT.

The chain joins TRBV6-5 to TRBJ1-1; tentatively, D is TRBD1 (6 bases). The ends were cut back, 6 bases at V and 6 bases at J, with 14 bases in the middle. This CDR3 comprises 13 residues. The V gene's germline CDR1 is MNHEY and CDR2 SVGAGI. Written as DNA, the CDR3 is TGTGCCAGCAGGACAGGACGTACAGCTGAAGCTTTCTTT. Encoded protein: CASRTGRTAEAFF.

This clone has only one observation. The V gene is TRBV15, the J gene TRBJ2-1, with 9 bases identical to TRBD2. Germline V lookup: CDR1 LNHNV, CDR2 YYDKDF (reference sequence). The ends lost 0 bases at V and 0 bases at J; junction bases unmatched: 6. This CDR3 comprises 18 residues. CDR3 nucleotides: TGTGCCACCAGCAGAGAGGCGGGAGGGTCTAGCTCCTACAATGAGCAGTTCTTC. It translates to CATSREAGGSSSYNEQFF.

The chain uses TRBV9 and TRBJ1-2; 10 nucleotides agree with TRBD1. Germline V gene sequence: CDR1 SGDLS, CDR2 YYNGEE. The V segment lost 4 bases and the J segment 7 bases; nucleotides outside the gene matches: 13. The CDR3 sequence is 16 residues long. CDR3 nucleotides: TGTGCCAGCAGCTCCCACCTCGGGACAGGGGTCGGTGGCTACACCTTC. It is translated as CASSSHLGTGVGGYTF.

V gene TRBV14 combines with J gene TRBJ1-4; no definite D call. CDR3 length equals 13 residues. From germline, CDR1 is SGHDN and CDR2 FVKESK. Trimming stripped 4 bases from V and 8 bases from J, with 11 bases between. This CDR3 reads CASSPRRREKLFF. CDR3 DNA sequence: TGTGCCAGCAGCCCCCGGCGCAGGGAAAAACTGTTTTTT.